This entry lists 18 T cell receptor beta chains sequenced from one sample in a study of blood T cell repertoires in COVID-19. The repertoire was sequenced with immunoSEQ multiplex PCR; TCRdb's copy has only in-frame clones and lacks some. The sample contains 70,000 to 95,000 clones, 70% to 90% of which appear only once. Sequencing used peripheral blood. The origin of the receptors is a man older than 75 with active or convalescent COVID-19.

The chain has TRBV6-5 and TRBJ2-1, with 7 positions matching TRBD1. The junction had 8 bases not matched to a gene; V was cut back by 4 bases and J by 5 bases. Per the germline V gene, CDR1 is MNHEY and CDR2 is SVGAGI. The CDR3 loop spans 15 amino acids. This chain's CDR3 is CASSSNDRVDNEQFF. The CDR3 DNA reads TGTGCCAGCAGTTCCAACGACAGGGTCGACAATGAGCAGTTCTTC.

The chain employs TRBV18 and TRBJ2-2; D is unclear. With 4 bases removed from V and 4 bases from J, the gap between germline ends came to 4 bases. CDR3 length equals 12 residues. The germline gives CDR1 KGHSH, CDR2 LQKENI. CDR3 coding DNA: TGTGCCAGCTCACTCTTCACCGGGGAGCTGTTTTTT. As protein: CASSLFTGELFF.

This chain links TRBV24-1 with TRBJ2-2; D gene ambiguous. The CDR3 spans 16 residues. The V and J ends lost 0 bases and 1 base respectively, with 8 bases between them. CDR1 is KGHDR and CDR2 is SFDVKD in the germline V gene. In DNA form, the CDR3 reads TGTGCCACCAGTGATTTGTTGGCAGGGAACACCGGGGAGCTGTTTTTT. As protein: CATSDLLAGNTGELFF.

This rearrangement joins TRBV19 to TRBJ1-4, with 10 bases that match TRBD1. The germline gives CDR1 LNHDA, CDR2 SQIVND (reference sequence). V was pared by 7 bases and J by 6 bases, with 5 bases of the junction left unmatched. The CDR3 contains 14 residues. CDR3 residues: CASKPGQGHEKLFF. The CDR3 DNA is TGTGCCAGTAAACCGGGACAGGGGCATGAAAAACTGTTTTTT. The full variable domain, completed using reference TRBV19 and TRBJ1-4, is DGGITQSPKYLFRKEGQNVTLSCEQNLNHDAMYWYRQDPGQGLRLIYYSQIVNDFQKGDIAEGYSVSREKKESFPLTVTSAQKNPTAFYLCASKPGQGHEKLFFGSGTQLSVL.

The chain carries TRBV5-4 and TRBJ2-2; D is perhaps TRBD1 (6 bases). V was trimmed by 3 bases and J by 1 base, leaving 10 bases between them. Germline V gene data show CDR1 as SGHNT and CDR2 as YYREEE (reference sequence). The CDR3 is 15 amino acids. CDR3 protein: CASSYRDKNTGELFF. CDR3 DNA sequence: TGTGCCAGCAGCTACCGGGACAAGAACACCGGGGAGCTGTTTTTT.

The rearrangement uses TRBV4-1 and TRBJ2-3; 12 bases line up with TRBD2. Losses at the gene ends were 6 bases for V and 6 bases for J; bases not matched to a gene: 7. The CDR3 has 15 residues. CDR1 is MGHRA, CDR2 YSYEKL, per germline. The CDR3 spells CASRRLAGGRDTQYF. CDR3 coding DNA: TGCGCCAGCAGACGGCTAGCGGGGGGGCGGGATACGCAGTATTTT.

The V call is TRBV19, the J call TRBJ2-5; D may be TRBD2 (6 bases). Trimming cost V 3 bases and J 5 bases, with 13 bases left between them. This CDR3 spans 14 amino acids. The germline V gene has CDR1 LNHDA and CDR2 SQIVND (reference sequence). The CDR3 coding sequence is TGTGCCAGTAGTATTACCCTAGCGAGGGAGACCCAGTACTTC. It is translated as CASSITLARETQYF.

This chain links TRBV11-2 with TRBJ2-5, with TRBD2 matching over 10 bases. Trimming cost V 4 bases and J 9 bases; bases outside gene matches: 20. CDR3 length equals 18 residues. Germline V CDR1 and CDR2: SGHAT, FQNNGV. In DNA, the CDR3 is TGTGCCAGCAGCTCCACCGCTAGCGGGGGAGCCCCCAGGGGGGCCCAGTACTTC. Protein: CASSSTASGGAPRGAQYF.

In this sample, this clone turned up once. The chain recombines TRBV2 with TRBJ2-3; 9 bases agree with TRBD1. CDR3 size: 13 residues. Germline V lookup: CDR1 SNHLY, CDR2 FYNNEI. V shed 9 bases and J 2 bases; nucleotides not matched to a gene: 3. CDR3 protein: CARGQGPTDTQYF. The CDR3 DNA follows: TGTGCCAGAGGACAGGGGCCCACAGATACGCAGTATTTT.

The chain recombines TRBV4-1 with TRBJ1-5; 8 bases align to TRBD1. Trimming cost V 4 bases and J 3 bases; bases outside gene matches: 5. This CDR3 spans 15 amino acids. Germline V CDR1 and CDR2: MGHRA, YSYEKL. The CDR3 DNA reads as TGCGCCAGCAGCCCTTCGGACAGGGTCAATCAGCCCCAGCATTTT. Translated, it gives CASSPSDRVNQPQHF.

The gene calls are TRBV5-5 and TRBJ1-1; 7 positions match TRBD1. V gave up 4 bases and J gave up 4 bases; unmatched junction bases: 7. The CDR3 covers 14 residues. From germline, CDR1 is SGHKS and CDR2 YYEKEE (reference sequence). The CDR3 sequence: CASSRQQGSTEAFF. The CDR3 nucleotides read TGTGCCAGCAGCCGGCAACAGGGGAGCACTGAAGCTTTCTTT.

This rearrangement joins TRBV6-5 to TRBJ2-2; 7 nucleotides match TRBD1. The germline V gene encodes CDR1 MNHEY and CDR2 SVGAGI. The length of the CDR3 is 15 residues. The V and J ends lost 5 bases and 6 bases, in that order; junction bases with no gene match: 9. The CDR3: CASSQGVRRAGELFF. The CDR3 DNA reads as TGTGCCAGCAGTCAGGGGGTACGAAGGGCCGGGGAGCTGTTTTTT.

The V gene is TRBV6-5, the J gene TRBJ1-1; 8 nucleotides match TRBD1. Germline CDR1 reads MNHEY; CDR2 reads SVGAGI. The CDR3 covers 14 residues. Losses at the gene ends were 0 bases for V and 6 bases for J; bases not matched to a gene: 3. This CDR3 is CASSYSGQGAEAFF. CDR3 nucleotides: TGTGCCAGCAGTTACTCTGGACAGGGCGCTGAAGCTTTCTTT.

CDR3 nucleotide sequence: TGCAGCGTTCGGGGGCGGGGGCTCTACAATGAGCAGTTCTTC. Translated, it gives CSVRGRGLYNEQFF. This chain joins TRBV29-1 and TRBJ2-1, with D perhaps TRBD2 (7 bases). CDR3 length equals 14 residues. Trimming removed 5 bases from V and 3 bases from J, with 14 bases in between. In germline, CDR1 is SQVTM, CDR2 ANQGSEA.

In its sample, this clone ranks as medium-sized. V is TRBV7-9 and J is TRBJ2-5; tentatively, D is TRBD2 (5 bases). CDR3 length: 14 residues. V gave up 1 base and J gave up 3 bases, with 9 bases separating them. In germline, CDR1 is SEHNR, CDR2 FQNEAQ (reference sequence). CDR3 in amino acids: CASSLVLREETQYF. CDR3 sequence (DNA): TGTGCCAGCAGCTTAGTTTTGCGGGAAGAGACCCAGTACTTC.

This clone was detected once. CDR3 sequence (DNA): TGTGCCAGTACCTCGGGTTTAGGTCGGTTAGGCAATCAGCCCCAGCATTTT. Translation gives CASTSGLGRLGNQPQHF. The chain employs TRBV19 and TRBJ1-5; no definite D call. The germline V gene encodes CDR1 LNHDA and CDR2 SQIVND (reference sequence). Trimming stripped 7 bases from V and 2 bases from J, with 21 bases between. The CDR3 length is 17 residues.

This clone has just a few counts. This chain links TRBV4-1 with TRBJ1-5; D not certain. This CDR3 region has 15 residues. Germline loops: CDR1 MGHRA, CDR2 YSYEKL. The V and J ends lost 0 bases and 2 bases respectively, with 8 bases between them. The CDR3 loop reads CASSQDRRGNQPQHF. CDR3 DNA: TGCGCCAGCAGCCAAGATCGACGGGGCAATCAGCCCCAGCATTTT.

The V and J genes are TRBV11-2 and TRBJ2-2; a possible D gene is TRBD2 (5 bases). This CDR3 is 14 amino acids long. Trimming left V 7 bases short and J 3 bases short, with 12 bases between. Germline loops: CDR1 SGHAT, CDR2 FQNNGV. The CDR3 bases are TGTGCCAGCACCCCGGCCGGGGACACCGGGGAGCTGTTTTTT. Amino acids: CASTPAGDTGELFF. Full variable domain (outside the CDR3, taken from reference TRBV11-2 and TRBJ2-2): EAGVAQSPRYKIIEKRQSVAFWCNPISGHATLYWYQQILGQGPKLLIQFQNNGVVDDSQLPKDRFSAERLKGVDSTLKIQPAKLEDSAVYLCASTPAGDTGELFFGEGSRLTVL.